Here is one T cell receptor (beta chain) with its context. What it binds is unknown. It was with 60 Vbeta and 13 Jbeta primers that the PCR ran. Profiling relied on immunoSEQ multiplex PCR, and the TCRdb table lists in-frame clones only, not all of them. The table shows 130,000 to 150,000 clones, with about three quarters occurring only once. The data originate from a study of cytomegalovirus exposure and HLA in healthy donors. General observations from the study: Under in vitro conditions, three CMV-associated chains were confirmed as specific for CMV antigens. TCR beta chains associated with HLA were, in a later analysis, more clonally expanded than equally common others. An apparent linkage of common viral pathogens to several of the most significant clusters emerged in a later analysis. Earlier results showed most TCR beta V segments being productive about 87% or about 30% of the time.

The sequence was collected from a human donor in good health. The source material was PBMCs.

CDR3 region: CASSEGGQAYEQYF. Written as DNA, the CDR3 is TGCGCCAGCAGTGAAGGCGGACAAGCCTACGAGCAGTACTTC. This sequence joins TRBV10-1 and TRBJ2-7; tentatively, D is TRBD1 (5 bases). CDR1 is WNHNN and CDR2 is SYGVQD in the germline V gene (reference sequence). Trimming left V 3 bases short and J 2 bases short, with 11 bases between. CDR3 length equals 14 residues.